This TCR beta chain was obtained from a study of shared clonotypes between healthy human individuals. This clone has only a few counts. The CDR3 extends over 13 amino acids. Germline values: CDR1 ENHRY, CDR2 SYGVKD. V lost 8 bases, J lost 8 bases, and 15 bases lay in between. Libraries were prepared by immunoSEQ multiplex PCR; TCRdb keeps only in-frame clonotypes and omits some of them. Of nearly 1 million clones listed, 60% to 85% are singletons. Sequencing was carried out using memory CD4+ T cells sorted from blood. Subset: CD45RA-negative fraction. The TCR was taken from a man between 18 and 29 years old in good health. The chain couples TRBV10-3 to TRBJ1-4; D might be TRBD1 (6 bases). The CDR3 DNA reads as TGTGCCATCCAGAGCGGGGGGGGCGAAAAACTGTTTTTT. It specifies CAIQSGGGEKLFF.